Presented here are 20 T cell receptor beta chains from one specimen sequenced in a study of shared clonotypes between healthy human individuals. TCRdb keeps only in-frame clones here, not all; method: immunoSEQ multiplex PCR. The sample has 600,000 to 750,000 clones, over 55% seen once. Sequencing was done on a sample of memory CD4+ T cells sorted from blood. Subset reported: CD45RA-negative fraction. The receptors shown here come from a woman aged 25-40 years in good health.

The chain couples TRBV27 to TRBJ1-1; no firm D call. Germline V lookup: CDR1 MNHEY, CDR2 SMNVEV (reference sequence). The V end was cut by 6 bases, the J end by 4 bases, with 15 bases between. The CDR3 contains 14 residues. Here the CDR3 reads CASSLNFRGTEAFF. DNA of the CDR3: TGTGCCAGCAGCCTAAACTTCCGAGGCACTGAAGCTTTCTTT.

This clone was seen more than once but under ten times. The chain joins TRBV4-1 to TRBJ2-7; 9 bases fit TRBD2. There are 17 residues in the CDR3. Germline values: CDR1 MGHRA, CDR2 YSYEKL. With V trimmed by 1 base and J by 8 bases, 15 bases remained unmatched. CDR3 in amino acids: CASSQGGRTSDPLKQYF. The DNA of the CDR3 is TGCGCCAGCAGCCAAGGGGGTAGGACTAGCGATCCCTTGAAGCAGTACTTC.

This clone was seen only once. This chain connects TRBV27 to TRBJ1-3, with D uncertain. The CDR3 contains 14 residues. From germline, CDR1 is MNHEY and CDR2 SMNVEV (reference sequence). Trimming cost V 7 bases and J 0 bases, with 10 bases left between them. CDR3: CASMSLSSGNTIYF. CDR3 DNA sequence: TGTGCCAGCATGTCGCTTTCCTCTGGAAACACCATATATTTT.

The V call is TRBV7-9, the J call TRBJ2-7; TRBD2 matches 15 bases. The germline V gene has CDR1 SEHNR and CDR2 FQNEAQ (reference sequence). This CDR3 has 17 amino acids. V was clipped by 5 bases and J by 0 bases; unmatched bases: 5. The CDR3 sequence is CASSGRTSGRASYEQYF. The CDR3 DNA follows: TGTGCCAGCAGCGGGAGGACTAGCGGGAGGGCCTCCTACGAGCAGTACTTC.

This clone has a single count. The CDR3 here is CASSLEWENEQFF. The CDR3 DNA follows: TGCGCCAGCAGCTTGGAATGGGAGAATGAGCAGTTCTTC. The V gene is TRBV5-1, the J gene TRBJ2-1; a possible D gene is TRBD2 (5 bases). The CDR3 length is 13 residues. Trimming pared 0 bases from V and 7 bases from J, leaving 8 bases between. Per germline, CDR1 SGHRS and CDR2 YFSETQ.

The V and J genes are TRBV5-1 and TRBJ2-2; perhaps D is TRBD1 or TRBD2 (5 bases each). Trimming cost V 0 bases and J 6 bases, with 6 bases left between them. Germline V lookup: CDR1 SGHRS, CDR2 YFSETQ. The CDR3 contains 13 residues. The CDR3 loop is CASSLEGPGELFF. In DNA form, the CDR3 reads TGCGCCAGCAGCTTGGAGGGACCCGGGGAGCTGTTTTTT.

V and J are TRBV5-1 and TRBJ2-7, with D possibly called TRBD1 or TRBD2 (5 bases each). The CDR3 has 14 residues. Trimming removed 2 bases at V and 3 bases at J, with 12 bases between. Germline assignment: CDR1 SGHRS and CDR2 YFSETQ. This chain's CDR3 is CASSFAGAHYEQYF. DNA of the CDR3: TGCGCCAGCAGCTTTGCCGGGGCCCACTACGAGCAGTACTTC.

The table lists this clone with a few counts. Other DNA sequences in this specimen translate into the identical CDR3. The chain joins TRBV10-3 to TRBJ1-1; D uncertain. Germline lookup yields CDR1 ENHRY and CDR2 SYGVKD. Between the trimmed V and J ends, which lost 8 bases and 2 bases, there was a span of 6 bases. This CDR3 comprises 11 residues. This CDR3 is CAIGGNTEAFF. The CDR3 DNA is TGTGCCATCGGTGGAAACACTGAAGCTTTCTTT.

This chain connects TRBV18 to TRBJ2-7, with a weak D call TRBD2 (5 bases). The germline CDR1 and CDR2 sequences are KGHSH and LQKENI. The CDR3 totals 13 residues. V shed 0 bases and J shed 6 bases, with 9 bases lying between them. In DNA, the CDR3 is TGTGCCAGCTCACCACCCGGGATGCGCGAGCAGTACTTC. Residues: CASSPPGMREQYF.

V is TRBV28 and J is TRBJ2-7; 8 positions agree with TRBD2. In germline, CDR1 is MDHEN, CDR2 SYDVKM. The length of the CDR3 is 19 residues. Germline trimming cut 6 bases from V and 0 bases from J; bases unmatched to any gene: 19. The CDR3: CASSSTGLARVTFSYEQYF. In nucleotides, the CDR3 is TGTGCCAGCAGCTCCACCGGACTAGCACGAGTGACGTTCTCCTACGAGCAGTACTTC.

This chain joins TRBV19 and TRBJ1-3, with D possibly matching TRBD1 (5 bases). The V end lost 6 bases, the J end lost 0 bases, and 15 bases lay between the germline ends. Germline V gives CDR1 LNHDA, CDR2 SQIVND (reference sequence). This CDR3 is built from 16 residues. The CDR3 coding sequence is TGTGCCAGTAGCCGGGGACGGAGGGACTCTGGAAACACCATATATTTT. Translated, it gives CASSRGRRDSGNTIYF.

Turning to this clone: This may stem from a read error, because a much larger clone lies one nucleotide away. The rearrangement joins TRBV11-2 to TRBJ2-2; possible D gene TRBD1, 5 bases. CDR3 size: 12 residues. V lost 3 bases and J lost 8, with 7 bases in between. The germline V gene has CDR1 SGHAT and CDR2 FQNNGV. The CDR3: CASSFQGGELFF. The CDR3 DNA reads TGTGCCAGCAGCTTTCAGGGAGGGGAGCTGTTTTTT.

The V gene is TRBV9, the J gene TRBJ2-2; unclear D gene. CDR3 length: 15 amino acids. V was trimmed by 1 base and J by 7 bases, leaving 14 bases between them. Germline loops: CDR1 SGDLS, CDR2 YYNGEE. The DNA for the CDR3 is TGTGCCAGCAGCGTAAGTAGGGCAACCGACGGGGAGCTGTTTTTT. It is translated as CASSVSRATDGELFF.

Details on this clone: This sample also contains other DNA sequences that code for the same CDR3. The chain has TRBV25-1 and TRBJ1-5, with 7 bases fitting TRBD1. With 1 base clipped from V and 2 bases from J, the junction kept 2 bases outside the gene matches. Looked up from germline, CDR1 is MGHDK and CDR2 is SYGVNS. The CDR3 consists of 15 residues. The CDR3 is CASSESGTGNQPQHF. Here the CDR3 DNA reads TGTGCCAGCAGTGAATCTGGGACAGGCAATCAGCCCCAGCATTTT. Full variable domain (rest looked up from reference TRBV25-1 and TRBJ1-5): EADIYQTPRYLVIGTGKKITLECSQTMGHDKMYWYQQDPGMELHLIHYSYGVNSTEKGDLSSESTVSRIRTEHFPLTLESARPSHTSQYLCASSESGTGNQPQHFGDGTRLSIL.

This clone has only one observation. The chain couples TRBV10-3 to TRBJ2-7; D may be TRBD2 (6 bases). The CDR3 is 12 amino acids. Per the germline V gene, CDR1 is ENHRY and CDR2 is SYGVKD. Trimming took off 10 bases at V and 6 bases at J, with 16 bases between the two ends. Here the CDR3 reads CATEQEGSEQYF. Here the CDR3 DNA reads TGTGCCACCGAACAGGAGGGGTCCGAGCAGTACTTC.

In this sample, this clone turned up a few times. The CDR3 spells CASSRDHSGEQYF. In DNA form, the CDR3 reads TGTGCCAGCAGCAGGGACCACTCGGGGGAGCAGTACTTC. This chain uses TRBV6-5 with TRBJ2-7, with D perhaps given as TRBD1 or TRBD2 (5 bases each). This CDR3 has 13 residues. V was trimmed by 6 bases and J by 7 bases, leaving 16 bases between them. CDR1 and CDR2 (germline): MNHEY, SVGAGI.

The V gene is TRBV7-3, the J gene TRBJ2-1; D might be TRBD2 (5 bases). The CDR3 spans 15 residues. Trimming shortened V by 5 bases and J by 4 bases, and 15 bases separated the two germline ends. Germline V gene sequence: CDR1 SGHTA, CDR2 FQGTGA. CDR3 coding DNA: TGTGCCAGCAGCGGCGAGGAGGCCAAATACAATGAGCAGTTCTTC. This encodes CASSGEEAKYNEQFF.

V usage is TRBV4-2 and J usage is TRBJ2-1, with D possibly being TRBD2 (6 bases). The CDR3 is 15 residues long. Deletions cut 2 bases from V and 3 bases from J, with 11 bases between. Germline loops: CDR1 LGHNA, CDR2 YNFKEQ. The CDR3 bases are TGTGCCAGCAGCCAAAGGATAGCGGACTACAATGAGCAGTTCTTC. Amino acid sequence: CASSQRIADYNEQFF.

The J gene is TRBJ2-2, the V gene TRBV5-1; TRBD2 matches 8 bases. V gave up 4 bases and J gave up 4 bases; unmatched junction bases: 12. Germline V gene data show CDR1 as SGHRS and CDR2 as YFSETQ. This CDR3 region has 17 residues. CDR3 nucleotides: TGCGCCAGCAGCGGCTCCTCAAGCGGGGGCCTCACCGGGGAGCTGTTTTTT. Translating it yields CASSGSSSGGLTGELFF.

The V call is TRBV19, the J call TRBJ1-1, with TRBD1 matching over 8 bases. Germline CDR1 and CDR2: LNHDA and SQIVND (reference sequence). This CDR3 is 15 amino acids long. The trim removed 1 base at V and 10 bases at J, leaving 11 bases unmatched. The CDR3, as DNA: TGTGCCAGTAGTATAGTGGGGCCGGACAGGGAAAGAGCTTTCTTT. It encodes CASSIVGPDRERAFF.